This T cell receptor beta chain was identified in a study of spatial heterogeneity in lung cancer. Regarding time point: sample taken at primary tumor resection. Unsorted whole RNA samples from tumor, nontumor lung or frozen PBMC were sequenced. Samples came from around 70 TRACERx patients with untreated early-stage lung cancer. Every TCR cDNA molecule bore a unique molecular identifier. Using its own MiXCR run on the 5' RACE reads, TCRdb lists one record per CDR3 protein. This sample has roughly 60,000 distinct CDR3 sequences, with 8% to 9% found just once. Ten or more counts support this clonotype. Germline CDR1 reads SEHNR; CDR2 reads FQNEAQ (reference sequence). V lost 6 bases, J lost 0 bases, and 11 bases lay in between. The CDR3 totals 15 residues.

The clonotype was recovered from a female donor with early-stage non-small cell lung cancer. The chain uses TRBV7-9 and TRBJ1-4, with a possible D match to TRBD1 (5 bases). The sample consisted of PBMCs, taken at surgery. Written as DNA, the CDR3 is TGTGCCAGCAGTCAGGGTTCTGCAACTAATGAAAAACTGTTTTTT. It encodes CASSQGSATNEKLFF.